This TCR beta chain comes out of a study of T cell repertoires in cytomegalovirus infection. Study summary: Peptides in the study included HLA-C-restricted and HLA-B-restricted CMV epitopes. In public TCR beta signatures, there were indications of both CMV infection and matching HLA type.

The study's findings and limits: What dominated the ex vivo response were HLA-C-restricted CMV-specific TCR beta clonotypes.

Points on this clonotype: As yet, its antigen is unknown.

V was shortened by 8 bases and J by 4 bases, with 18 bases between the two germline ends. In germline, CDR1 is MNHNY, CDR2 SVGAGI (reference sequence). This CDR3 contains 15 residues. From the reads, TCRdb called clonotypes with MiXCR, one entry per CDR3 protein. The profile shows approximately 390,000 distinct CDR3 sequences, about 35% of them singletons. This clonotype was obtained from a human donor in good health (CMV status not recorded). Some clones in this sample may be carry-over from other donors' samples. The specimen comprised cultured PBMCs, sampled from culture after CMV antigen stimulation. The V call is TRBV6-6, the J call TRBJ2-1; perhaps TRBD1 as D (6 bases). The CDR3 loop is CASPPVDRFYNEQFF. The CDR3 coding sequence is TGTGCCAGCCCACCTGTCGACAGGTTTTACAATGAGCAGTTCTTC.